This is a list of T cell receptor beta chains from one sample in a study of monozygotic twins with inflammatory bowel disease. TCRdb reworked the 5' RACE reads into one entry per CDR3 protein, no DNA. Seen in this sample are about 330,000 distinct CDR3 sequences; the ten most common clones hold around 2%. Material: blood. These receptors originate from a human donor with ulcerative colitis or Crohn's disease, or a healthy co-twin of an affected twin (not recorded which). The CDR3 runs from the conserved cysteine through the conserved F or W.

j_call	v_call	cdr3_aa
TRBJ2-2	TRBV12-3/TRBV12-4	CASTLNTGELFF
TRBJ2-1	TRBV5-1	CASSLDEVRNEQFF
TRBJ1-1	TRBV11-1	CASSPHWADYALNTEAFF
TRBJ2-7	TRBV5-1	CASSPGAGMGFYEQYF
TRBJ2-3	TRBV5-1	CASKRLAGGTDTQYF
TRBJ2-5	TRBV14	CASSHRGLQETQYF
TRBJ2-7	TRBV15	CATSRDVDYEQYF
TRBJ2-1	TRBV15	CATSRGLAGGPSRRASYNEQFF
TRBJ1-2	TRBV5-5	CASSQPTGGSGYTF
TRBJ2-7	TRBV11-1	CASSLIGLAGGNSYEQYF
TRBJ2-2	TRBV9	CASSADPTGELFF
TRBJ2-5	TRBV20-1	CSARVVGVETQYF
TRBJ2-7	TRBV28	CASNRQGNDEQYF
TRBJ1-1	TRBV7-2	CASSPRTGEGQAFF
TRBJ2-7	TRBV28	CASSPPGKGGTYEQYF
TRBJ2-7	TRBV20-1	CSASGLAETYEQYF
TRBJ2-2	TRBV20-1	CSAKYTGELFF
TRBJ1-1	TRBV28	CASSLTESGTEAFF
TRBJ1-2	TRBV9	CASSVRDRVVAYGYTF
TRBJ2-3	TRBV2	CATRGGPADTQYF
TRBJ2-1	TRBV7-2	CASSPGYSYNEQFF
TRBJ2-1	TRBV2	CASSVQRSHNEQFF
TRBJ1-2	TRBV10-3	CAISGTGEEYTF
TRBJ1-1	TRBV20-1	CSARVPQGKAEAFF
TRBJ2-1	TRBV5-1	CASSGAAGDSYNEQFF
TRBJ2-1	TRBV5-1	CASSEGTAGIGNEQFF
TRBJ2-3	TRBV5-4	CASSLKQGASATDTQYF
TRBJ1-6	TRBV5-4	CASSLDSANSPLHF
TRBJ2-7	TRBV5-6	CASSISHEQYF
TRBJ1-5	TRBV6-5	CASSSDSYSNQPQHF
TRBJ2-3	TRBV11-2	CASSASGWWADTQYF
TRBJ1-4	TRBV4-1	CASSHIPGQGALGVEKLFF
TRBJ2-5	TRBV7-2	CASSSGQSQETQYF
TRBJ2-1	TRBV5-5	CASSITLGTYNEQFF
TRBJ2-7	TRBV18	CASSPRTAYEQYF
TRBJ1-2	TRBV10-3	CAISEGSPPYGYTF
TRBJ1-1	TRBV5-1	CASSLALGDTEAFF
TRBJ2-3	TRBV29-1	CSVEGRQGLATDTQYF
TRBJ2-7	TRBV10-3	CATRGYSHEQYF
TRBJ2-5	TRBV7-8	CASSNLRAFTSGSGQETQYF
TRBJ2-1	TRBV4-1	CASSPLEGESYNEQFF
TRBJ1-1	TRBV3-1	CASSPGGQHTEAFF
TRBJ2-1	TRBV28	CASSPYTGSYNEQFF
TRBJ2-7	TRBV6-5	CASSYSSGYSYEQYF
TRBJ2-1	TRBV7-8	CASSLAPAVTYNEQFF
TRBJ2-1	TRBV5-1	CASSLATTLYNEQFF
TRBJ2-2	TRBV14	CASSPRAVNTGELFF
TRBJ2-2	TRBV6-1	CASSPAGTVNTGELFF
TRBJ2-5	TRBV3-1	CASSGPNFVAGGVETQYF